This T cell receptor (beta chain) was obtained from a study of control samples from healthy donors and cancer patients. Unmatched junction bases numbered 7, after V lost 2 bases and J lost 2 bases. The CDR3 totals 16 residues. In germline, CDR1 is ENHRY, CDR2 SYGVKD. Only in-frame clones appear in the TCRdb table, and some are missing; sequencing was by immunoSEQ multiplex PCR. Among 390,000 or so clones, 75% to 95% were seen once, and the ten largest hold about 6.3%. Sequences were obtained from PBMCs. This chain links TRBV10-3 with TRBJ2-7; TRBD1 matches 9 bases. The sequence derives from a man in his forties or fifties with head and neck cancer. For the CDR3, the DNA is TGTGCCATCAGTGAGGGGACAGGGTCGATGACCTACGAGCAGTACTTC. Its translation: CAISEGTGSMTYEQYF.